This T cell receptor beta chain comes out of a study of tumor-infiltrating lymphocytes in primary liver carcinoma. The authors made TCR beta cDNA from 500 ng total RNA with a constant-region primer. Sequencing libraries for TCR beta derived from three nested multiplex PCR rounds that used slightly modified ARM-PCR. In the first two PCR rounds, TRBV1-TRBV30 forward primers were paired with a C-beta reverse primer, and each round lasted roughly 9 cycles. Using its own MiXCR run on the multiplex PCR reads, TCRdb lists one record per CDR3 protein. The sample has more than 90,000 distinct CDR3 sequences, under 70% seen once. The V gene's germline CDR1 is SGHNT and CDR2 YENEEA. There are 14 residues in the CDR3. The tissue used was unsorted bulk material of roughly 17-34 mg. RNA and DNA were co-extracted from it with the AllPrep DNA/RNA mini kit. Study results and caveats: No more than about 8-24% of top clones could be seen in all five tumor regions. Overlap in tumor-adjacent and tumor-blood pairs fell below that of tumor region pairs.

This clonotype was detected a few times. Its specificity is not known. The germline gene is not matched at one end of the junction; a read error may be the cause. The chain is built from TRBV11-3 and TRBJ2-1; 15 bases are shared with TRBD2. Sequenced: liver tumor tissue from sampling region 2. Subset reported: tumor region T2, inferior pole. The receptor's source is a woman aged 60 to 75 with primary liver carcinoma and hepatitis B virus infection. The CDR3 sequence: CASCSGLAGGEQFF. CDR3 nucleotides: TGCGCCAGCTGCTCGGGACTAGCGGGAGGAGAGCAGTTCTTC.